The 15 T cell receptor beta chains in this list originate from one sample, sequenced in a study of blood T cells in healthy people across ages. The second PCR ran about 6 to 11 cycles with a sample-barcoded 5' primer and J-beta primers. TCRdb re-analysed the 5' RACE reads in MiXCR, keeping a single row per CDR3 protein. The table includes approximately 1,100,000 distinct CDR3 sequences, more than 40% detected once. Sequencing was performed on blood. The receptors stem from a woman aged 60 to 75 in good health.

V gene TRBV20-1 combines with J gene TRBJ2-3; tentatively, D is TRBD2 (5 bases). Looked up from germline, CDR1 is DFQATT and CDR2 is SNEGSKA (reference sequence). This CDR3 comprises 14 residues. Trimming took 0 bases from V and 6 from J, leaving 13 bases between them. The CDR3 bases are TGCAGTGCTAGAGATGAAGGACTGGAGGATACGCAGTATTTT. Protein product: CSARDEGLEDTQYF.

The rearrangement joins TRBV7-9 to TRBJ2-3, with 10 nucleotides matching TRBD2. CDR3 size: 18 residues. Germline CDR1 reads SEHNR; CDR2 reads FQNEAQ (reference sequence). Trimming removed 4 bases from V and 7 bases from J; junction bases left unmatched: 17. The CDR3 reads CASSSKAGGPGGINTQYF. The CDR3 region has the DNA TGTGCCAGCAGCTCGAAAGCGGGAGGGCCGGGGGGCATAAATACGCAGTATTTT.

This clonotype was seen a few times. This chain links TRBV19 with TRBJ1-5; no clear D gene. The CDR3 extends over 13 amino acids. The V gene lost 5 bases and the J gene lost 7 bases, with 12 bases spanning the gap. In germline, CDR1 is LNHDA, CDR2 SQIVND (reference sequence). CDR3 bases: TGTGCCAGTAGTGACCGACGCCAACAGCCCCAGCATTTT. Protein: CASSDRRQQPQHF.

This sequence joins TRBV14 and TRBJ2-7; maybe TRBD1 (6 bases). Germline-derived CDR1 and CDR2 are SGHDN and FVKESK. The CDR3 length is 13 residues. The V gene lost 5 bases and the J gene lost 2 bases, with 10 bases spanning the gap. The CDR3 sequence is CASSRDITYEQYF. The CDR3 region has the DNA TGTGCCAGCAGCAGGGACATAACCTACGAGCAGTACTTC.

This clonotype was seen repeatedly, ten times or more. The rearrangement links TRBV29-1 to TRBJ2-1; no clear D. Trimming took off 7 bases at V and 7 bases at J, with 17 bases between the two ends. CDR1 SQVTM and CDR2 ANQGSEA come from the germline V gene. CDR3 size: 13 residues. The CDR3 DNA follows: TGCAGCGCTCGGACGCAAATCGGGAATGAGCAGTTCTTC. It codes for CSARTQIGNEQFF.

The V and J genes are TRBV29-1 and TRBJ2-1; 11 nucleotides align to TRBD1. The CDR3 totals 13 residues. Germline loops: CDR1 SQVTM, CDR2 ANQGSEA. The trim removed 7 bases at V and 10 bases at J, leaving 9 bases unmatched. The DNA for the CDR3 is TGCAGCGCACGGACAGGGGGCTTTCGGGAGCAGTTCTTC. It codes for CSARTGGFREQFF.

The sample holds a few counts of this clonotype. The chain combines TRBV12-3 or TRBV12-4 with TRBJ2-1, with D possibly called TRBD1 or TRBD2 (7 bases each). The CDR3 totals 16 residues. The V end was cut by 6 bases, the J end by 3 bases, with 18 bases between. The CDR3 coding sequence is TGTGCCAGCAGGGCAGCAGGGGGGGTCTTCTACAATGAGCAGTTCTTC. Its protein is CASRAAGGVFYNEQFF.

Details on this clonotype: With a much larger clone just one base away, this may be a read error. The V and J genes are TRBV5-1 and TRBJ2-7, with TRBD1 matching 9 bases. CDR1 is SGHRS and CDR2 is YFSETQ in the germline V gene. The CDR3 extends over 15 amino acids. CDR3 residues: CAGSPRGTGSYEQYF. Written as DNA, the CDR3 is TGCGCCGGCAGCCCCAGGGGGACAGGGAGCTACGAGCAGTACTTC.

This clonotype was counted only a few times. In DNA form, the CDR3 reads TGCAGCGTCCCGCGGGGGGGCTTCACTGAAGCTTTCTTT. Residues: CSVPRGGFTEAFF. The chain has TRBV29-1 and TRBJ1-1; D might be TRBD1 (6 bases). The germline V gene has CDR1 SQVTM and CDR2 ANQGSEA. Trimming removed 6 bases at V and 4 bases at J, with 15 bases between. CDR3 length: 13 amino acids.

To note about this clonotype: The junction and the germline gene differ at one end; a read error may be behind it. The rearrangement uses TRBV7-2 and TRBJ2-1; 9 nucleotides line up with TRBD1. The V gene's germline CDR1 is SGHTA and CDR2 FQGNSA. The CDR3 has 15 residues. CDR3 DNA sequence: TGCGCCAGCAGCTTAAGGGGGGACAGGGCAGATGAGCAGTTCTTC. This encodes CASSLRGDRADEQFF. The full variable domain, with the rest looked up from reference TRBV7-2 and TRBJ2-1, is GAGVSQSPSNKVTEKGKDVELRCDPISGHTALYWYRQSLGQGLEFLIYFQGNSAPDKSGLPSDRFSAERTGGSVSTLTIQRTQQEDSAVYLCASSLRGDRADEQFFGPGTRLTVL.

The chain's CDR3 is CASSQGVGRAEQYF. CDR3 DNA: TGTGCCAGCAGCCAAGGGGTCGGGAGGGCCGAGCAGTACTTC. The chain links TRBV3-1 to TRBJ2-5; TRBD2 aligns across 8 bases. The tail of the sequence fits TRBJ2-7 better, so the J call may be wrong. Per the germline V gene, CDR1 is LGHDT and CDR2 is YNNKEL (reference sequence). This CDR3 contains 14 residues.

The chain uses TRBV9 and TRBJ2-1, with D uncertain. The CDR3 contains 15 residues. Germline CDR1 and CDR2: SGDLS and YYNGEE. Deletions cut 0 bases from V and 2 bases from J, with 9 bases between. The CDR3 here is CASSVDSPPYNEQFF. DNA of the CDR3: TGTGCCAGCAGCGTAGATAGTCCTCCCTACAATGAGCAGTTCTTC.

The V gene is TRBV7-9, the J gene TRBJ2-1; D gene ambiguous. The V end lost 4 bases, the J end lost 8 bases, and 12 bases lay between the germline ends. Germline V gene lookup returns CDR1 SEHNR and CDR2 FQNEAQ (reference sequence). There are 13 residues in the CDR3. The CDR3 is CASSSAKMDEQFF. CDR3 nucleotide sequence: TGTGCCAGCAGCTCCGCTAAGATGGATGAGCAGTTCTTC.

The chain carries TRBV20-1 and TRBJ1-4, with 8 bases matching TRBD1. The junction had 1 base not matched to a gene; V was cut back by 5 bases and J by 2 bases. CDR3 length: 13 amino acids. Germline values: CDR1 DFQATT, CDR2 SNEGSKA (reference sequence). The CDR3 protein is CSAWTGTNEKLFF. The DNA for the CDR3 is TGCAGTGCTTGGACAGGGACTAATGAAAAACTGTTTTTT.

The chain is built from TRBV6-6 and TRBJ2-5, with a tentative D call TRBD2 (5 bases). CDR3 length: 14 residues. Germline lookup yields CDR1 MNHNY and CDR2 SVGAGI (reference sequence). V was shortened by 5 bases and J by 0 bases, with 10 bases between the two germline ends. This chain's CDR3 is CASSEWEYQETQYF. The CDR3 DNA sequence: TGTGCCAGCAGTGAGTGGGAGTACCAAGAGACCCAGTACTTC.